Listed here are 9 T cell receptor beta chains from one sample, sequenced in a study of technical replicates of blood from a few donors. Measured with immunoSEQ multiplex PCR; TCRdb has only the in-frame clones, and not every one. The repertoire holds about 75,000 clones, with approximately 96% as singletons. The sequencing input was T cells isolated from PBMCs. The receptors derive from a human donor in good health.

The V call is TRBV10-3, the J call TRBJ2-1, with TRBD1 as a possible D gene (6 bases). Between the trimmed V and J ends, which lost 7 bases and 7 bases, there was a span of 26 bases. CDR3 length: 17 residues. CDR1 and CDR2 from the germline V gene are ENHRY and SYGVKD. CDR3 nucleotides: TGTGCCATCATCGGGGCACAGAACAGGGAACTCTCTAATGAGCAGTTCTTC. Amino acid sequence: CAIIGAQNRELSNEQFF.

V gene TRBV4-3 combines with J gene TRBJ2-7; D is perhaps TRBD1 (6 bases). Between the trimmed V and J ends, which lost 8 bases and 1 base, there was a span of 15 bases. There are 14 residues in the CDR3. Germline V gene lookup returns CDR1 LGHNA and CDR2 YSLEER. The CDR3 reads CASGPGVSSYEQYF. The CDR3 DNA reads as TGCGCCAGCGGGCCAGGGGTCTCTTCCTACGAGCAGTACTTC.

This clone was counted once. The CDR3 DNA reads as TGTGCCAGCAGGGGGGCAGGCTATGGCTACACCTTC. Translating it yields CASRGAGYGYTF. This chain joins TRBV9 and TRBJ1-2, with D maybe TRBD1 (6 bases). The CDR3 consists of 12 residues. Trimming stripped 5 bases from V and 4 bases from J, with 9 bases between. Germline lookup yields CDR1 SGDLS and CDR2 YYNGEE.

The chain joins TRBV6-5 to TRBJ2-1; no reliable D call. The CDR3 loop spans 13 amino acids. Trimming took off 6 bases at V and 0 bases at J, with 6 bases between the two ends. Germline V gives CDR1 MNHEY, CDR2 SVGAGI. The CDR3 sequence: CASSRVSYNEQFF. CDR3 DNA: TGTGCCAGCAGCCGGGTCTCCTACAATGAGCAGTTCTTC.

The CDR3 here is CSVEAGNGTAQLIYFYEQYF. The DNA for the CDR3 is TGCAGCGTTGAGGCAGGGAATGGGACAGCTCAACTGATCTACTTCTACGAGCAGTACTTC. The rearrangement uses TRBV29-1 and TRBJ2-7; TRBD1 aligns across 7 bases. Germline V CDR1 and CDR2: SQVTM, ANQGSEA. The junction had 26 bases not matched to a gene; V was cut back by 3 bases and J by 3 bases. The CDR3 contains 20 residues.

This clone has only one observation. V gene TRBV30 combines with J gene TRBJ2-1; 9 bases agree with TRBD2. V lost 7 bases to trimming and J lost 2 bases; unmatched junction nucleotides: 3. CDR1 GTSNPN and CDR2 SVGIG come from the germline V gene (reference sequence). The CDR3 runs 13 residues. CDR3 in amino acids: CASTSGTYNEQFF. The CDR3 bases are TGTGCCTCGACTAGCGGAACCTACAATGAGCAGTTCTTC.

The V call is TRBV10-3, the J call TRBJ2-3; a weak D match, TRBD2 (6 bases). The germline V gene encodes CDR1 ENHRY and CDR2 SYGVKD. The CDR3 loop spans 16 amino acids. Between the trimmed V and J ends, which lost 11 bases and 2 bases, there was a span of 23 bases. The CDR3 DNA follows: TGTGCCGTCCGTCATGGACTACAGGAGAACACAGATACGCAGTATTTT. It codes for CAVRHGLQENTDTQYF.

The chain links TRBV4-3 to TRBJ2-1, with TRBD2 matching 8 bases. The CDR3 contains 18 residues. CDR1 and CDR2 from the germline V gene are LGHNA and YSLEER. Trimming cost V 3 bases and J 4 bases; bases outside gene matches: 14. CDR3 DNA: TGCGCCAGCAGCCACCCCCGGGGGGGGTTAACCGTATACAATGAGCAGTTCTTC. As protein: CASSHPRGGLTVYNEQFF.

This clone has only one observation. This sequence joins TRBV6-1 and TRBJ1-1; D unclear. Germline V gene sequence: CDR1 MNHNS, CDR2 SASEGT. The V gene lost 6 bases and the J gene lost 1 base, with 3 bases spanning the gap. This CDR3 comprises 11 residues. The CDR3 region has the DNA TGTGCCAGCAGACAGAACACTGAAGCTTTCTTT. It specifies CASRQNTEAFF.